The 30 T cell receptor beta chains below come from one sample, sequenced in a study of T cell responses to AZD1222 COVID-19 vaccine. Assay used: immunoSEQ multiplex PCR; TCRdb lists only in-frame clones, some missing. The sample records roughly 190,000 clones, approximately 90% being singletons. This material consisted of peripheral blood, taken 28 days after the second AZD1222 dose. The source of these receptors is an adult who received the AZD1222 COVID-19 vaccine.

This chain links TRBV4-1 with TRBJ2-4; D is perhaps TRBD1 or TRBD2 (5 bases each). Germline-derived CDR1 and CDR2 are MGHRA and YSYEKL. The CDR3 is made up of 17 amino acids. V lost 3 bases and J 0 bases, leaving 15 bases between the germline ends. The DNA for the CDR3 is TGCGCCAGCAGCCAGGGGGTCGTCGCGCGAGCCAAAAACATTCAGTACTTC. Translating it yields CASSQGVVARAKNIQYF.

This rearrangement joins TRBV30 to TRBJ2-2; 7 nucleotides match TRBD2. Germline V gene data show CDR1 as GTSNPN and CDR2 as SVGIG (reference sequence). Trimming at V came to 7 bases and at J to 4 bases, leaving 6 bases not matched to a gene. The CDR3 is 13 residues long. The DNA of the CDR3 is TGTGCCTCGGCAGGGAGGGGCACCGGGGAGCTGTTTTTT. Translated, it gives CASAGRGTGELFF.

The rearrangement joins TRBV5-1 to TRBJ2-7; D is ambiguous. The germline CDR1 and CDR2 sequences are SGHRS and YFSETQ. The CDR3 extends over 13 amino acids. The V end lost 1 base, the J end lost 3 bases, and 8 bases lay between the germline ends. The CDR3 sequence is CASSLLADYEQYF. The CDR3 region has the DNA TGCGCCAGCAGCTTGTTGGCGGACTACGAGCAGTACTTC. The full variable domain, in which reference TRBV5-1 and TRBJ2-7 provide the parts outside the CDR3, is KAGVTQTPRYLIKTRGQQVTLSCSPISGHRSVSWYQQTPGQGLQFLFEYFSETQRNKGNFPGRFSGRQFSNSRSEMNVSTLELGDSALYLCASSLLADYEQYFGPGTRLTVT.

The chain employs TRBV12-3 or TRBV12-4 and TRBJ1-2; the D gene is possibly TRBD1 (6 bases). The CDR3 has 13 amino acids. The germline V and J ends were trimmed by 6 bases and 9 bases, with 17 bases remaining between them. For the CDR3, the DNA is TGTGCCAGCAGCTGGCAAAGGGGGTTGAGCTACACCTTC. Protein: CASSWQRGLSYTF.

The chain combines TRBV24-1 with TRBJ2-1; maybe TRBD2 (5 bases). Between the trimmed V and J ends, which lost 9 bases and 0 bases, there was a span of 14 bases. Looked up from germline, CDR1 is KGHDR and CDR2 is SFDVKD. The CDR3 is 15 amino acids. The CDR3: CATPHWRNSYNEQFF. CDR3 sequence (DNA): TGTGCCACCCCCCATTGGAGGAACTCCTACAATGAGCAGTTCTTC.

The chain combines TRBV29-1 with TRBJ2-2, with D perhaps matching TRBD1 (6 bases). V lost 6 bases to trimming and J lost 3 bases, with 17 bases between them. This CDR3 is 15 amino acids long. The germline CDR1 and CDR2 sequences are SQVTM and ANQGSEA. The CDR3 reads CSVTTGILYTGELFF. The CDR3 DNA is TGCAGCGTCACGACAGGAATACTTTACACCGGGGAGCTGTTTTTT.

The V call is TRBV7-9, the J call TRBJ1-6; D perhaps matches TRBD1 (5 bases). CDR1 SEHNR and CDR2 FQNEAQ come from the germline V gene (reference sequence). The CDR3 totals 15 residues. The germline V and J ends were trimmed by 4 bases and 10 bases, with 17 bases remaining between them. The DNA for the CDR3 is TGTGCCAGCAGCTCGACAGAGAGGGGAGGATCACCCCTCCACTTT. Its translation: CASSSTERGGSPLHF. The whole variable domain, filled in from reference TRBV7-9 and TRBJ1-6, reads DTGVSQNPRHKITKRGQNVTFRCDPISEHNRLYWYRQTLGQGPEFLTYFQNEAQLEKSRLLSDRFSAERPKGSFSTLEIQRTEQGDSAMYLCASSSTERGGSPLHFGNGTRLTVT.

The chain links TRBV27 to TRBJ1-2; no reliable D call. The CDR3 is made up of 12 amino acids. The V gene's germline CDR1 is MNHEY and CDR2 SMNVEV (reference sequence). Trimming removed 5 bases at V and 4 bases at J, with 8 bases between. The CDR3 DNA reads TGTGCCAGCAGTCCAGGCGGCTATGGCTACACCTTC. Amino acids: CASSPGGYGYTF.

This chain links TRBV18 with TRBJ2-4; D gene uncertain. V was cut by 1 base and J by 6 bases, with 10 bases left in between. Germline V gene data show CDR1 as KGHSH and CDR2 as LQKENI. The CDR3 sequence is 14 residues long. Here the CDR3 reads CASSPQGRGNIQYF. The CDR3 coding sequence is TGTGCCAGCTCACCACAGGGTCGAGGAAACATTCAGTACTTC.

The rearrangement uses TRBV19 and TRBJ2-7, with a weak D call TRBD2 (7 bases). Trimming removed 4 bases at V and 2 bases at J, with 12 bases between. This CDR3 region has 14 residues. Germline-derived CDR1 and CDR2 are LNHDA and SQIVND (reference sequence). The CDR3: CASSKGGLPYEQYF. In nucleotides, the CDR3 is TGTGCCAGTAGTAAGGGGGGACTACCCTACGAGCAGTACTTC. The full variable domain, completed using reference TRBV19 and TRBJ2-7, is DGGITQSPKYLFRKEGQNVTLSCEQNLNHDAMYWYRQDPGQGLRLIYYSQIVNDFQKGDIAEGYSVSREKKESFPLTVTSAQKNPTAFYLCASSKGGLPYEQYFGPGTRLTVT.

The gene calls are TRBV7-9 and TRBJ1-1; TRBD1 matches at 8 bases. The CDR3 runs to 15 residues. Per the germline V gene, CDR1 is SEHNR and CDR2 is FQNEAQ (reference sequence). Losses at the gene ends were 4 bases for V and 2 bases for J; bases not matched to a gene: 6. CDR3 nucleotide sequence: TGTGCCAGCAGCTCTCGTCAGGGGGCTAACACTGAAGCTTTCTTT. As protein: CASSSRQGANTEAFF. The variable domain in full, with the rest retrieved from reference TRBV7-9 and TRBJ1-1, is DTGVSQNPRHKITKRGQNVTFRCDPISEHNRLYWYRQTLGQGPEFLTYFQNEAQLEKSRLLSDRFSAERPKGSFSTLEIQRTEQGDSAMYLCASSSRQGANTEAFFGQGTRLTVV.

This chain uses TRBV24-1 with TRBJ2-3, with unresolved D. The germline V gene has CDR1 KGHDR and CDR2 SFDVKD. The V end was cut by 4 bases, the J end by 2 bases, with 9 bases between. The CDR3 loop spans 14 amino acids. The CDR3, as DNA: TGTGCCACCAGTGAATCACAGAACACAGATACGCAGTATTTT. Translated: CATSESQNTDTQYF.

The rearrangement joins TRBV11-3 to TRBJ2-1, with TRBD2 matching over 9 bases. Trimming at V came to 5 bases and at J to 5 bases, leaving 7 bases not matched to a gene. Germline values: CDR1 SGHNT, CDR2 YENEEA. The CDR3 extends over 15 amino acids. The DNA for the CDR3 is TGTGCCAGCAGCCTCGGGACTAGCCAGAACAATGAGCAGTTCTTC. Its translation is CASSLGTSQNNEQFF.

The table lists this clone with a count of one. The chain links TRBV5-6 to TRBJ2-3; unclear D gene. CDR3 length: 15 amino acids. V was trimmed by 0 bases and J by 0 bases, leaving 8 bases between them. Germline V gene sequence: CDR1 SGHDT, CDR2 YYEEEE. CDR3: CASSLGSSSTDTQYF. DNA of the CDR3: TGTGCCAGCAGCTTGGGAAGTTCAAGCACAGATACGCAGTATTTT.

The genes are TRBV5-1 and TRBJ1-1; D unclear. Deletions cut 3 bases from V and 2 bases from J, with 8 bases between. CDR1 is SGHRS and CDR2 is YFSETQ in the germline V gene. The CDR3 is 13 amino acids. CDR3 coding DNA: TGCGCCAGCAGCTATAACACAAACACTGAAGCTTTCTTT. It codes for CASSYNTNTEAFF.

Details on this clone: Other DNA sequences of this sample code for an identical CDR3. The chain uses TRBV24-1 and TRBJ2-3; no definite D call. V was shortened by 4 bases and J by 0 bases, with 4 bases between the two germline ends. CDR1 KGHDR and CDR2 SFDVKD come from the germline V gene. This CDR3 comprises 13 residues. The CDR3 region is CATSDGSTDTQYF. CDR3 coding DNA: TGTGCCACCAGTGACGGGAGCACAGATACGCAGTATTTT.

This CDR3 reads CASSQVGAPNYGYTF. CDR3 nucleotides: TGCGCCAGCAGCCAAGTCGGGGCCCCAAACTATGGCTACACCTTC. The V gene is TRBV4-1, the J gene TRBJ1-2; D is perhaps TRBD1 (5 bases). The CDR3 length is 15 residues. Trimming pared 1 base from V and 2 bases from J, leaving 11 bases between. The V gene's germline CDR1 is MGHRA and CDR2 YSYEKL.

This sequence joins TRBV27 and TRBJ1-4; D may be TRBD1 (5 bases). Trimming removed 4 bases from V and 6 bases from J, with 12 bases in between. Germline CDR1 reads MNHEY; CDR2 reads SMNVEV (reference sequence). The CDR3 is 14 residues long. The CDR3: CASSSYQGHEKLFF. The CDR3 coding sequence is TGTGCCAGCAGTTCCTACCAGGGTCATGAAAAACTGTTTTTT.

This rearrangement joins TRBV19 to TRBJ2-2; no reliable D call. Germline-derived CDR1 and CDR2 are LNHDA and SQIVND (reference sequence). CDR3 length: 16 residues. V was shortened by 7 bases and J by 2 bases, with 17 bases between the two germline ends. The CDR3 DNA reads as TGTGCCAGTACCGCGACCCCCGAATCAAACACCGGGGAGCTGTTTTTT. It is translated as CASTATPESNTGELFF.

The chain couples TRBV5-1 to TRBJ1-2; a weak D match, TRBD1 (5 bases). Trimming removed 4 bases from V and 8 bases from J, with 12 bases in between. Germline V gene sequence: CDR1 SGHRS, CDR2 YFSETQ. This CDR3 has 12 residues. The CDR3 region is CASSPQGLGYTF. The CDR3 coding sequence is TGCGCCAGCAGCCCGCAGGGTCTAGGCTACACCTTC.

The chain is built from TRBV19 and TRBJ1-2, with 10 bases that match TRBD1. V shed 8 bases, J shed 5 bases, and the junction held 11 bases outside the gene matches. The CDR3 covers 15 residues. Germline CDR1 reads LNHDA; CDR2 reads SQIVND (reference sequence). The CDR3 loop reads CASSDRGRGGYGYTF. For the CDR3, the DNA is TGTGCCAGTTCAGACAGGGGGCGAGGTGGATATGGCTACACCTTC. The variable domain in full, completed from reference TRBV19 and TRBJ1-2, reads DGGITQSPKYLFRKEGQNVTLSCEQNLNHDAMYWYRQDPGQGLRLIYYSQIVNDFQKGDIAEGYSVSREKKESFPLTVTSAQKNPTAFYLCASSDRGRGGYGYTFGSGTRLTVV.

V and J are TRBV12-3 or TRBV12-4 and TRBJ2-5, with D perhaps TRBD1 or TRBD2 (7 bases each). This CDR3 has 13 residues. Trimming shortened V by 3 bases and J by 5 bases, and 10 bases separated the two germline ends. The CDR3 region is CASSLGGGETQYF. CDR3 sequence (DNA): TGTGCCAGCAGTTTGGGAGGGGGCGAGACCCAGTACTTC.

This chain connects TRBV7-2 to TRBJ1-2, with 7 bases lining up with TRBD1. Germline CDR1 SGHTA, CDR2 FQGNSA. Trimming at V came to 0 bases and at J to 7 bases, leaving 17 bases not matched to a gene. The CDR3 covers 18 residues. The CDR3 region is CASSLAQVQTGESGGYTF. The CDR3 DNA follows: TGTGCCAGCAGCTTAGCGCAAGTCCAAACAGGGGAATCCGGTGGCTACACCTTC.

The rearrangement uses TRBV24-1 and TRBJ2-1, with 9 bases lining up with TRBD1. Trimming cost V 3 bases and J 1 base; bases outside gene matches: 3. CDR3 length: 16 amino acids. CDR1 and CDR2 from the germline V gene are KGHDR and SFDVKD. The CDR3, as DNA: TGTGCCACCAGTGATGTCGGACAGGGGTCCTACAATGAGCAGTTCTTC. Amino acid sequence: CATSDVGQGSYNEQFF.

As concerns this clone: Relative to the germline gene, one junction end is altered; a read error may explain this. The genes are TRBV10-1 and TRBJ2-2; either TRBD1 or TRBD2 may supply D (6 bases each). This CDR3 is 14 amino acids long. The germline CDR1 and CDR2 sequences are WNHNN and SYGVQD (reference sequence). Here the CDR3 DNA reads TGCGCCAGCAGTGAGTCGTGGGGGGCCGGAGAGCTGTTTTTT. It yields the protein CASSESWGAGELFF.

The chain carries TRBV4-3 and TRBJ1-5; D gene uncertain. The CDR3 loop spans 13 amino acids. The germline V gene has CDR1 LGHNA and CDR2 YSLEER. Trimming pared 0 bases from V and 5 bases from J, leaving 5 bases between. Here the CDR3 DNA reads TGCGCCAGCAGCCAAGATATCGATCAGCCCCAGCATTTT. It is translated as CASSQDIDQPQHF.

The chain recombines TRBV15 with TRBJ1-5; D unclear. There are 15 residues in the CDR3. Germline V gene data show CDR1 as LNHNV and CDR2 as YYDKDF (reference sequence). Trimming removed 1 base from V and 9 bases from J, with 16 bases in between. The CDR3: CATSRGGPVMGPQHF. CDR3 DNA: TGTGCCACCAGCAGAGGAGGGCCGGTTATGGGGCCCCAGCATTTT.

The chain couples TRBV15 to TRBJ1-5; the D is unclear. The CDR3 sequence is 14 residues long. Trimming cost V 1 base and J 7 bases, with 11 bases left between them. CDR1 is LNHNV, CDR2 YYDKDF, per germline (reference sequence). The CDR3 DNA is TGTGCCACCAGCAGAGCTTTAGGAGGGCAGCCCCAGCATTTT. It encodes CATSRALGGQPQHF.

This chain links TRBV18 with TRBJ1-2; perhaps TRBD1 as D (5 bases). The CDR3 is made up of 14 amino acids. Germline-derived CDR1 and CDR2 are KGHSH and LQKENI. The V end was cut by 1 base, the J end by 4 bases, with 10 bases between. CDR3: CASSPQGSLYGYTF. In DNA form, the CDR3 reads TGTGCCAGCTCACCACAGGGGAGCCTCTATGGCTACACCTTC.

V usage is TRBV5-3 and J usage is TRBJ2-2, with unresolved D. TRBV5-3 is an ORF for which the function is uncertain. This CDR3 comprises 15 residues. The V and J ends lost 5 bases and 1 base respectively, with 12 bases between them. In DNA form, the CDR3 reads TGTGCCAGAAGGCTCACGGGCCGGAACACCGGGGAGCTGTTTTTT. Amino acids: CARRLTGRNTGELFF.